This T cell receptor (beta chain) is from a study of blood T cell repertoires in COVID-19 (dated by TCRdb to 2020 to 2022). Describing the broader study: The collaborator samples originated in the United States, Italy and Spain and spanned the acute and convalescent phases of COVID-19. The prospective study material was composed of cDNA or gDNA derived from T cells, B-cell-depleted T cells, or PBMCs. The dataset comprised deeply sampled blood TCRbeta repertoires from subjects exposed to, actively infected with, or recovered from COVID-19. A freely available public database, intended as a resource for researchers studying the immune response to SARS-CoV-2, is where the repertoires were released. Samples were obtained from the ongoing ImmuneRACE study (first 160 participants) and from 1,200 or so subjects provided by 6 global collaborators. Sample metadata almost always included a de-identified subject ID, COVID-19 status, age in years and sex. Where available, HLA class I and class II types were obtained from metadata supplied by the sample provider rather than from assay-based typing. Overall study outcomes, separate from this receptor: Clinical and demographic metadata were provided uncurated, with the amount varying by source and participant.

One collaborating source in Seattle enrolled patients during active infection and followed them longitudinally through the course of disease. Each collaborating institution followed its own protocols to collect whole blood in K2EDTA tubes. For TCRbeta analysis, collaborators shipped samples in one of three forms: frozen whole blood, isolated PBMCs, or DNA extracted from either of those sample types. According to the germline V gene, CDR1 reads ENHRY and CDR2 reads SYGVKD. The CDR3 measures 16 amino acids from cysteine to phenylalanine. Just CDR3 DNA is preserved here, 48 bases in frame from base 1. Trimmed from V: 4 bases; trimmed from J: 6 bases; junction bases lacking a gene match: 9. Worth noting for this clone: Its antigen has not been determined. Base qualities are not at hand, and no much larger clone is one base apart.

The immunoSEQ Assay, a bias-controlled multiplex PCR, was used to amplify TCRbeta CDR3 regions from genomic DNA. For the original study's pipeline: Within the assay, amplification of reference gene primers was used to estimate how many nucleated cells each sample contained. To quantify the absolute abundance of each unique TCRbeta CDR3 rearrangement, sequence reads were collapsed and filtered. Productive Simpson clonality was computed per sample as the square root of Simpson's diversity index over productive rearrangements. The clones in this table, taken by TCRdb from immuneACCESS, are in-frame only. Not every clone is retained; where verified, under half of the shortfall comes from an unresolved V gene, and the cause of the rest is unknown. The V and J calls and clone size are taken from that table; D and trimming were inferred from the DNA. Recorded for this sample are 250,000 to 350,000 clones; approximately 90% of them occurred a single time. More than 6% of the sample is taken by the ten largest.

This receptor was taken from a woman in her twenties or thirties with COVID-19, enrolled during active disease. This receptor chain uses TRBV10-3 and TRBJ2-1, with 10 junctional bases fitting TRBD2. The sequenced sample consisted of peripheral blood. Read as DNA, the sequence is TGTGCCATCAGTGGAGGTAGCGGGAGGCCGCCCAATGAGCAGTTCTTC. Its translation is CAISGGSGRPPNEQFF.